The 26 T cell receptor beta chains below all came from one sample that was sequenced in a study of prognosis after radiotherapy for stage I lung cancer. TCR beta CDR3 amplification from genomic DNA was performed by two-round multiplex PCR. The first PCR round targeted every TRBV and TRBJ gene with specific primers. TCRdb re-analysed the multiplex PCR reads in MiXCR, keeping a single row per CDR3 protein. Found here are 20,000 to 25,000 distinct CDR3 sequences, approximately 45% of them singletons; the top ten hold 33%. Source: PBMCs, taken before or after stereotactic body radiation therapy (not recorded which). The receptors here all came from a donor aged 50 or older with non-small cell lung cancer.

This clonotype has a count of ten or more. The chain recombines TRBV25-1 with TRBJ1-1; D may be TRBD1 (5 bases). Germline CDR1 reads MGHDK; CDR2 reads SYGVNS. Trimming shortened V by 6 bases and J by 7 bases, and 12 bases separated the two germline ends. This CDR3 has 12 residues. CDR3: CASRTGDGEAFF. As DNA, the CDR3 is TGTGCCAGCAGGACGGGGGATGGTGAAGCTTTCTTT. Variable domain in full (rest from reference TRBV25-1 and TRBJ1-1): EADIYQTPRYLVIGTGKKITLECSQTMGHDKMYWYQQDPGMELHLIHYSYGVNSTEKGDLSSESTVSRIRTEHFPLTLESARPSHTSQYLCASRTGDGEAFFGQGTRLTVV.

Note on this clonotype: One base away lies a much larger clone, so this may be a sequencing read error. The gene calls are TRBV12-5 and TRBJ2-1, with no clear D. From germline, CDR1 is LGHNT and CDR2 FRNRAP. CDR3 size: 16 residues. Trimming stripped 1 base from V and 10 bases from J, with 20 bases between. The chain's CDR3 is CASGLGSSSKVQEQFF. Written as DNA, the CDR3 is TGTGCTAGTGGTTTGGGTTCCAGTTCCAAGGTCCAGGAGCAGTTCTTC. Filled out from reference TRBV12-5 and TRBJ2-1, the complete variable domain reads DARVTQTPRHKVTEMGQEVTMRCQPILGHNTVFWYRQTMMQGLELLAYFRNRAPLDDSGMPKDRFSAEMPDATLATLKIQPSEPRDSAVYFCASGLGSSSKVQEQFFGPGTRLTVL.

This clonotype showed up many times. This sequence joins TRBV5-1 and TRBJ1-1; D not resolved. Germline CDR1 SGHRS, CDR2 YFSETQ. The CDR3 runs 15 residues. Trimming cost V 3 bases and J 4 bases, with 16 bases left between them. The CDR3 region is CASSSRTLGGTEAFF. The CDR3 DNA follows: TGCGCCAGCAGCTCTCGGACCCTGGGAGGCACTGAAGCTTTCTTT.

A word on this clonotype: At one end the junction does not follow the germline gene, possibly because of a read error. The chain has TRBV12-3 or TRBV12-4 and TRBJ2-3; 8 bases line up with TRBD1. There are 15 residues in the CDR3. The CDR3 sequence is CASSLEISGTGTQYF. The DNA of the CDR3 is TGTGCCAGCAGCCTAGAGATCTCAGGGACAGGTACGCAGTATTTT.

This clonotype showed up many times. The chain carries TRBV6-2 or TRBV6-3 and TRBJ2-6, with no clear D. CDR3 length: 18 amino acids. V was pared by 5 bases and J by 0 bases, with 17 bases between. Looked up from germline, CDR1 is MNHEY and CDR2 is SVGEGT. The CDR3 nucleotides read TGTGCCAGCAGTCTAAACCCCGTCTCCCTCTCTGGGGCCAACGTCCTGACTTTC. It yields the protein CASSLNPVSLSGANVLTF.

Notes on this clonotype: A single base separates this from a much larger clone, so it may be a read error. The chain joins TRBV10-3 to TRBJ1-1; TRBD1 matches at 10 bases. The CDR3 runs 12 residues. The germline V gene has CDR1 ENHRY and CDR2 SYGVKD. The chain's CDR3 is CATGQGTAEALF. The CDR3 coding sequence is TGTGCCACGGGACAGGGGACGGCTGAAGCTCTCTTT.

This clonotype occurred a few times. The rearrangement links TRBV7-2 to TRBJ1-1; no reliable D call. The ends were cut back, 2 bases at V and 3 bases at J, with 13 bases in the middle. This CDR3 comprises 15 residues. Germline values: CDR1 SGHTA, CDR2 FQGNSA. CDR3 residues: CASSLFSADYTEAFF. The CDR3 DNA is TGTGCCAGCAGCTTATTTTCCGCCGATTACACTGAAGCTTTCTTT.

The CDR3 reads CASSLRASEWNEQYF. As DNA, the CDR3 is TGTGCCAGCAGCTTAAGGGCTAGCGAGTGGAATGAGCAGTACTTC. This sequence joins TRBV7-3 and TRBJ2-7, with D tentatively TRBD2 (6 bases). The V and J ends lost 1 base and 7 bases respectively, with 17 bases between them. The length of the CDR3 is 15 residues. CDR1 and CDR2 (germline): SGHTA, FQGTGA.

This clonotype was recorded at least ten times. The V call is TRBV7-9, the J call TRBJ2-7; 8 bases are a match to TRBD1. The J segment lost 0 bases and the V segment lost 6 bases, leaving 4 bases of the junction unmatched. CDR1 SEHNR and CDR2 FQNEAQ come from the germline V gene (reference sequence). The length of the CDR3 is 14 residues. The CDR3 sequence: CASRKQGVSYEQYF. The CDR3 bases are TGTGCCAGCAGAAAACAGGGGGTCTCCTACGAGCAGTACTTC.

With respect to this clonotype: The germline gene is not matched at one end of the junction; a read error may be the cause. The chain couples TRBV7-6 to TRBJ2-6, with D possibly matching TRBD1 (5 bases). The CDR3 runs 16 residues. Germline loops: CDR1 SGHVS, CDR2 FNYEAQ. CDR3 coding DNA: TGTGCCAGCAGCTTAGGGGGCAACTCTGGGGCAAACGTCATGACTTTC. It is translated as CASSLGGNSGANVMTF.

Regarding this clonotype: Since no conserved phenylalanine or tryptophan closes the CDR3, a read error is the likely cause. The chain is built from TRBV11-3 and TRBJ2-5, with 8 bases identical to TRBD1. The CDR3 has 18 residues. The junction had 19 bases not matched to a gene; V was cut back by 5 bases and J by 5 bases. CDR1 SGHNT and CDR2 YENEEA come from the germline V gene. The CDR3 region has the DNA TGTGCCAGCAGCCCACCGGTCTCAGGGGGCTCGATGGGTGAGACCCAGTACTCC. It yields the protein CASSPPVSGGSMGETQYS.

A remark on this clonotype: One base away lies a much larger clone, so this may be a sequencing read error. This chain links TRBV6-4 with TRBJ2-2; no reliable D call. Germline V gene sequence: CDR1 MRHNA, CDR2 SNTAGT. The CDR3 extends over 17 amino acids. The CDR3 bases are TGCGCCAGCAGGACCCCGCCCGGTCAAACAGTAGCCGGGGAGCTGTTTTTT. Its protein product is CASRTPPGQTVAGELFF.

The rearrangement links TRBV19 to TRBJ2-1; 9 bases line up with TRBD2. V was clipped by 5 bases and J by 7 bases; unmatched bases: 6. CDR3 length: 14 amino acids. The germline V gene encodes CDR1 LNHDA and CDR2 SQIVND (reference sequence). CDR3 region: CASSSAGGQNEQFF. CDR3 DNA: TGTGCCAGTAGTTCGGCGGGAGGGCAGAATGAGCAGTTCTTC.

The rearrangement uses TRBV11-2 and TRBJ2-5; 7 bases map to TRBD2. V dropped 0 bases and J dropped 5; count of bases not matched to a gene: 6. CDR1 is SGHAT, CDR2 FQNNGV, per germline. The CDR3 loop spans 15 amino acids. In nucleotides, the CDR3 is TGTGCCAGCAGCTTAGATGGGAGGGGAGGTGAGACCCAGTACTTC. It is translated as CASSLDGRGGETQYF.

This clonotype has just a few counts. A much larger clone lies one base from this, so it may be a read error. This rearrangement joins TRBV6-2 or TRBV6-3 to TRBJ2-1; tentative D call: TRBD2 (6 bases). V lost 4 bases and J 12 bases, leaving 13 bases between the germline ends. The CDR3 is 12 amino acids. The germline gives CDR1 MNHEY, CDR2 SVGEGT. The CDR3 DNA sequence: TGTGCCAGCAGTTGCCGGGGGACTGGGCAGTTCTTC. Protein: CASSCRGTGQFF.

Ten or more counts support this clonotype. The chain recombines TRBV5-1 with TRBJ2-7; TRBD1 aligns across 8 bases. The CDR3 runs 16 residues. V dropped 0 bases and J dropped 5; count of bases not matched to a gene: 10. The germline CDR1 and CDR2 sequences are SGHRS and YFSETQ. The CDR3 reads CASSLAWGQDLDEQYF. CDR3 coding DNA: TGCGCCAGCAGCTTGGCTTGGGGACAGGATCTTGACGAGCAGTACTTC. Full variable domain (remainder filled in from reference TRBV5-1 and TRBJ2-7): KAGVTQTPRYLIKTRGQQVTLSCSPISGHRSVSWYQQTPGQGLQFLFEYFSETQRNKGNFPGRFSGRQFSNSRSEMNVSTLELGDSALYLCASSLAWGQDLDEQYFGPGTRLTVT.

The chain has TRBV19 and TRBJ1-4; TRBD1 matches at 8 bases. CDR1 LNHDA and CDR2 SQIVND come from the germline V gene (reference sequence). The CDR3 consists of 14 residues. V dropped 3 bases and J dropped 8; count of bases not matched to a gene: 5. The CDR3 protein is CASSIRGLEEKLFF. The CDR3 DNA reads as TGTGCCAGTAGTATCAGGGGGCTGGAGGAAAAACTGTTTTTT.

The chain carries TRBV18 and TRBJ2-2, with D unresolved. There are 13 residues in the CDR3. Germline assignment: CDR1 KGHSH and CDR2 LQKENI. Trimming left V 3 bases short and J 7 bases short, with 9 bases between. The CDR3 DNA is TGTGCCAGCTCACCTCGGGCTGGCGGGGAGCTGTTTTTT. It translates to CASSPRAGGELFF.

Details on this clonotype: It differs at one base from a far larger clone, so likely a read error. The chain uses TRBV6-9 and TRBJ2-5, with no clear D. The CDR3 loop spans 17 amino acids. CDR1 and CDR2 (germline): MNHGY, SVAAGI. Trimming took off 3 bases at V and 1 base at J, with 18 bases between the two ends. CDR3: CASSYQGWVSPQETQYF. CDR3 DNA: TGTGCCAGCAGTTACCAAGGCTGGGTATCCCCCCAAGAGACCCAGTACTTC.

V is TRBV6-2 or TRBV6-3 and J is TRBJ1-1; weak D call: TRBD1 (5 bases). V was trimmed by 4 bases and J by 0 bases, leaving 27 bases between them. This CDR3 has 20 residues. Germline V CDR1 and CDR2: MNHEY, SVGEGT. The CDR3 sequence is CASSFWTYFELGPMNTEAFF. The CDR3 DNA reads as TGTGCCAGCAGTTTCTGGACATATTTCGAATTGGGCCCCATGAACACTGAAGCTTTCTTT.

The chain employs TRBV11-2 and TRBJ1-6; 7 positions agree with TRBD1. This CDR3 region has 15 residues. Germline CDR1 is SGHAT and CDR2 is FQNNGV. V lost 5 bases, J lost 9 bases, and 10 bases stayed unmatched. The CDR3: CASSVQGLGGSPLHF. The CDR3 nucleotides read TGTGCCAGCAGCGTACAGGGGCTAGGCGGTTCACCCCTCCACTTT.

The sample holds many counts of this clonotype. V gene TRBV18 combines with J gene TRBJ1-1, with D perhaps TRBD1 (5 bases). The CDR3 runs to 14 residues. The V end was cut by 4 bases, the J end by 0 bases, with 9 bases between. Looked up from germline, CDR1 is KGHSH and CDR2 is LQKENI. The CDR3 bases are TGTGCCAGCTCACGAGGGGTGGTGAACACTGAAGCTTTCTTT. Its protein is CASSRGVVNTEAFF.

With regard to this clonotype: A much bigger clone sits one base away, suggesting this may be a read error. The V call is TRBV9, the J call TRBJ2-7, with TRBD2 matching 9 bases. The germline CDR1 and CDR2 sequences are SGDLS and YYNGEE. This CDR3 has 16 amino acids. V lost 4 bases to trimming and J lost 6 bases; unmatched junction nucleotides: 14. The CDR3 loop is CASSLGGRGGIFEQYF. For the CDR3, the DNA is TGTGCCAGCAGCTTAGGGGGGCGGGGGGGTATTTTCGAGCAGTACTTC. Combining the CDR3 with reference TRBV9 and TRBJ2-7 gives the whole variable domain DSGVTQTPKHLITATGQRVTLRCSPRSGDLSVYWYQQSLDQGLQFLIQYYNGEERAKGNILERFSAQQFPDLHSELNLSSLELGDSALYFCASSLGGRGGIFEQYFGPGTRLTVT.

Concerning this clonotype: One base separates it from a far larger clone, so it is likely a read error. The CDR3 loop reads CASSLAAAGEEQYF. CDR3 in DNA: TGTGCCAGCAGCTTAGCGGCAGCGGGAGAAGAGCAGTACTTC. This chain joins TRBV7-6 and TRBJ1-1, with 8 bases identical to TRBD2. The end of the DNA fits TRBJ2-7 better, so the J call may be wrong. Germline V gene sequence: CDR1 SGHVS, CDR2 FNYEAQ. This CDR3 comprises 14 residues.

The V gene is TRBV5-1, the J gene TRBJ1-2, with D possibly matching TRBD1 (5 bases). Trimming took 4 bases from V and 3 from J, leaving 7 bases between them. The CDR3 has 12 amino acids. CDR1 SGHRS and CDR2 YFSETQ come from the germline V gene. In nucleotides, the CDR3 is TGCGCCAGCAGCGGGACGGACTATGGCTACACCTTC. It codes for CASSGTDYGYTF.

CDR3: CASSSWDPYGYTF. In nucleotides, the CDR3 is TGTGCCAGCAGCTCATGGGACCCCTATGGCTACACCTTC. The chain couples TRBV7-9 to TRBJ1-2; D might be TRBD1 (5 bases). This CDR3 is built from 13 residues. The germline V gene encodes CDR1 SEHNR and CDR2 FQNEAQ (reference sequence). The germline V and J ends were trimmed by 4 bases and 4 bases, with 10 bases remaining between them.